The T cell receptor (beta chain) described here comes from a study of technical replicates of blood from several donors. J gave up 1 base and V 6 bases, and 7 bases lay outside the gene matches. The CDR3 has 15 amino acids. CDR1 and CDR2 (germline): MDHEN, SYDVKM. Repertoires were generated with immunoSEQ multiplex PCR, while TCRdb's copy carries only in-frame clones and drops some. The sample has about 100,000 clones, 90% to 96% seen once. Sequencing was done on a sample of T cells isolated from PBMCs. The chain joins TRBV28 to TRBJ1-2; 8 bases fit TRBD1. The sequence was obtained from a human donor in good health. CDR3 sequence reads: CASSSDRDGNYGYTF. The CDR3 nucleotides read TGTGCCAGCAGCTCGGACAGGGACGGTAACTATGGCTACACCTTC.